The 4 T cell receptor beta chains presented below share a single source sample, sequenced in a study of blood T cell repertoires in COVID-19. The table came from immunoSEQ multiplex PCR; TCRdb's copy has only in-frame clones and leaves some out. The sample carries a few hundred thousand clones, about 90% recorded once. The sequenced material came from PBMCs or T cells enriched from blood (not recorded which). The receptors derive from a middle-aged man in a cohort exposed to, infected with or recovered from COVID-19 (not recorded which).

This chain joins TRBV14 and TRBJ2-7, with 9 bases identical to TRBD1. V dropped 4 bases and J dropped 7; count of bases not matched to a gene: 11. CDR3 length equals 15 residues. Germline-derived CDR1 and CDR2 are SGHDN and FVKESK. CDR3 DNA sequence: TGTGCCAGCAGCCCCAGGGACAGGGAATTGAGGGAGCAGTACTTC. It codes for CASSPRDRELREQYF.

The CDR3 DNA sequence: TGTGCCAGCAGTGATGAGGGTTTGGTCAATCAGCCCCAGCATTTT. Residues: CASSDEGLVNQPQHF. The chain recombines TRBV2 with TRBJ1-5; D uncertain. The CDR3 sequence is 15 residues long. The V gene's germline CDR1 is SNHLY and CDR2 FYNNEI. Trimming stripped 3 bases from V and 3 bases from J, with 12 bases between.

J is TRBJ2-4 and V is TRBV27; tentatively, D is TRBD1 (6 bases). Per germline, CDR1 MNHEY and CDR2 SMNVEV (reference sequence). Trimming removed 10 bases at V and 5 bases at J, with 15 bases between. This CDR3 comprises 13 residues. CDR3 DNA sequence: TGTGCCACTAAAAGGACAGCAGAAAACATTCAGTACTTC. Translating it yields CATKRTAENIQYF.

The rearrangement uses TRBV20-1 and TRBJ1-1; the match to TRBD1 covers 7 bases. With 4 bases clipped from V and 5 bases from J, the junction kept 1 base outside the gene matches. The CDR3 totals 11 residues. Per the germline V gene, CDR1 is DFQATT and CDR2 is SNEGSKA (reference sequence). The CDR3 loop is CSAKQGTEAFF. The CDR3 nucleotides are TGCAGTGCTAAACAGGGGACTGAAGCTTTCTTT.